This note documents a single T cell receptor beta chain sequence. The source of the sample is a study of blood T cell repertoires in COVID-19. Study-level information: Some COVID-19 samples were acute and others convalescent; all came from the United States, Italy and Spain.

Clones were read by immunoSEQ multiplex PCR, and TCRdb kept only the in-frame ones, dropping some. The sample has 45,000 to 70,000 clones, about four fifths seen once. The CDR3 sequence is 13 residues long. The ends were cut back, 4 bases at V and 7 bases at J, with 11 bases in the middle. Germline CDR1 SGHRS, CDR2 YFSETQ. This sequence originates from a woman over 75 with acute or convalescent COVID-19. The sample consisted of peripheral blood. This chain connects TRBV5-1 to TRBJ2-2, with D possibly matching TRBD1 (6 bases). The CDR3 protein is CASSPQGNGELFF. Here the CDR3 DNA reads TGCGCCAGCAGCCCACAGGGTAACGGGGAGCTGTTTTTT.